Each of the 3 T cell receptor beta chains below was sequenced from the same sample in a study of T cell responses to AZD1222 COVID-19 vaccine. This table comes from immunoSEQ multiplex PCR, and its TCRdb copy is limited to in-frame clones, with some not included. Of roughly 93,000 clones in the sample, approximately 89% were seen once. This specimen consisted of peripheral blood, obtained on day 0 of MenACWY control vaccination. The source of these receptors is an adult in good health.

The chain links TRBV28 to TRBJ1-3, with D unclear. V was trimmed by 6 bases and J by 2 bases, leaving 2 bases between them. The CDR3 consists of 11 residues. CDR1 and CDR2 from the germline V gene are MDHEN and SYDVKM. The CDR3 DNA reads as TGTGCCAGCAGCACTGGAAACACCATATATTTT. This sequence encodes CASSTGNTIYF.

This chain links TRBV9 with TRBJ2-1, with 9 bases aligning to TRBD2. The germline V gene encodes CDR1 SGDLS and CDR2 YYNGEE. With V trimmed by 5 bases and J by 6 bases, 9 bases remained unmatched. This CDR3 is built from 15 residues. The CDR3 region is CASSAPSGAFNEQFF. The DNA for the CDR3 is TGTGCCAGCAGTGCCCCTAGCGGGGCCTTCAATGAGCAGTTCTTC.

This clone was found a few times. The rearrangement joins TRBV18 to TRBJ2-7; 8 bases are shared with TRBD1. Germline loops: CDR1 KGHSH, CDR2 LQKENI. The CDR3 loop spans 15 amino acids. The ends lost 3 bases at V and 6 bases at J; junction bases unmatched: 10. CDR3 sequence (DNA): TGTGCCAGCTCACCCCGTCCCGAGACAGGGGTCGAGCAGTACTTC. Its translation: CASSPRPETGVEQYF.